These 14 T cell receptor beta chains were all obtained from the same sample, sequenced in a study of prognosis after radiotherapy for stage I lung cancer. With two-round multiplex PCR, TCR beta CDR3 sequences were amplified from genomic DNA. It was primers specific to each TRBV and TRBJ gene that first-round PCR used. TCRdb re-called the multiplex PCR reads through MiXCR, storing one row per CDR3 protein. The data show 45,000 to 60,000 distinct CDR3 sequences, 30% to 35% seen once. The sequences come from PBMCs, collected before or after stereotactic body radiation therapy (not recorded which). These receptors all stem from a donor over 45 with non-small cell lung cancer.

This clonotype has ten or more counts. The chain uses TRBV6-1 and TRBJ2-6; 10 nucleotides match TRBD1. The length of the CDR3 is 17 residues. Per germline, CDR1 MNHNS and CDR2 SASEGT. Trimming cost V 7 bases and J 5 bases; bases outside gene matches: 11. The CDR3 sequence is CASIARTGGAWANVLTF. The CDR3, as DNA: TGTGCCAGCATTGCTAGGACAGGGGGGGCCTGGGCCAACGTCCTGACTTTC.

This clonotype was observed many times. The CDR3 nucleotides read TGCAGCGGCCTCCGGGACAGGGGCGGGAATGAGCAGTTCTTC. As protein: CSGLRDRGGNEQFF. The genes are TRBV29-1 and TRBJ2-1, with 10 positions matching TRBD1. There are 14 residues in the CDR3. The germline gives CDR1 SQVTM, CDR2 ANQGSEA. V lost 7 bases and J lost 7; bases outside the gene matches: 10.

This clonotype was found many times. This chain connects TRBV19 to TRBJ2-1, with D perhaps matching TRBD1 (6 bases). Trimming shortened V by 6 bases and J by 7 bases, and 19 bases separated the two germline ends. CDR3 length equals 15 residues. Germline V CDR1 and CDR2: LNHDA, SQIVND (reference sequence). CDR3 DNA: TGTGCCAGTAGCACACACAGGGATCTCCAAAATGAGCAGTTCTTC. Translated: CASSTHRDLQNEQFF.

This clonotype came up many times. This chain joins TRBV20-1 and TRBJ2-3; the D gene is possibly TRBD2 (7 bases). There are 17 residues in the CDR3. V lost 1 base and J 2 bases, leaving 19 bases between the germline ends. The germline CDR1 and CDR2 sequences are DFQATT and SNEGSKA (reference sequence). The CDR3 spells CSARGGGASGLTDTQYF. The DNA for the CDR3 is TGCAGTGCTAGAGGAGGGGGGGCTAGCGGACTCACAGATACGCAGTATTTT.

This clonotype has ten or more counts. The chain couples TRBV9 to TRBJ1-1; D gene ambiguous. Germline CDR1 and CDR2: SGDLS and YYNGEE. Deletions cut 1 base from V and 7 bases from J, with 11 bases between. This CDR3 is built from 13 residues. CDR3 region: CASSVYMDGEAFF. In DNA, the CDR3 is TGTGCCAGCAGCGTATATATGGACGGTGAAGCTTTCTTT.

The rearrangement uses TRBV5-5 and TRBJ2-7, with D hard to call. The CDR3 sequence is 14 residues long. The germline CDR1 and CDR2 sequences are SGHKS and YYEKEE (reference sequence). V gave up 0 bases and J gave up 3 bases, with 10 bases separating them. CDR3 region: CASSLVSRSYEQYF. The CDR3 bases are TGTGCCAGCAGCTTGGTGAGCCGGAGCTACGAGCAGTACTTC.

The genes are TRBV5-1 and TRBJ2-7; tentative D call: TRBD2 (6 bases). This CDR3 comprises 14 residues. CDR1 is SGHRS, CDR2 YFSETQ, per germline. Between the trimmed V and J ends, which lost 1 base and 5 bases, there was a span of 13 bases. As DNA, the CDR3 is TGCGCCAGCAGCTTGTTTCCTAGCGCCAACGAGCAGTACTTC. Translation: CASSLFPSANEQYF.

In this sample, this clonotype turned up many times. DNA of the CDR3: TGCAGTGCCGACCCCGGGACTAGCAAGTATACGCAGTATTTT. Its translation: CSADPGTSKYTQYF. This sequence joins TRBV20-1 and TRBJ2-3; the match to TRBD2 covers 9 bases. The germline V gene encodes CDR1 DFQATT and CDR2 SNEGSKA (reference sequence). There are 14 residues in the CDR3. Trimming took 6 bases from V and 7 from J; bases not matched to a gene: 11.

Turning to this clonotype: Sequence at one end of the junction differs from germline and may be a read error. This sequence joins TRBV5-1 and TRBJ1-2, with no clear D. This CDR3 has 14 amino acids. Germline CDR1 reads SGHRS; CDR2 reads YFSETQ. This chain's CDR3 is CASSLDKPNYGYTF. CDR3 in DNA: TGCGCCAGCAGCTTAGACAAGCCTAACTATGGATACACCTTC.

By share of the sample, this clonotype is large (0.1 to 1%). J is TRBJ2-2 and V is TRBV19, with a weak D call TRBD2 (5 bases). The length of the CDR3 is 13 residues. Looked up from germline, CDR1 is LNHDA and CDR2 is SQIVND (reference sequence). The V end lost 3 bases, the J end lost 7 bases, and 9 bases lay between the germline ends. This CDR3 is CASSILGSGELFF. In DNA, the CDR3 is TGTGCCAGTAGTATCCTGGGGAGCGGGGAGCTGTTTTTT.

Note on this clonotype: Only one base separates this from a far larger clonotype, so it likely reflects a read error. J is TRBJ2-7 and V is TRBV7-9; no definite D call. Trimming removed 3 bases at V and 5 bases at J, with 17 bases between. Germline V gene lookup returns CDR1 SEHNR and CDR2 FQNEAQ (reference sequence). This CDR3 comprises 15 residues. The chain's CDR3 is CASSFRWLPFDEQYF. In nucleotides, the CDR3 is TGTGCCAGCAGCTTTCGATGGCTTCCTTTCGACGAGCAGTACTTC. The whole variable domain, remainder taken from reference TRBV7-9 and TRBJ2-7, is DTGVSQNPRHKITKRGQNVTFRCDPISEHNRLYWYRQTLGQGPEFLTYFQNEAQLEKSRLLSDRFSAERPKGSFSTLEIQRTEQGDSAMYLCASSFRWLPFDEQYFGPGTRLTVT.

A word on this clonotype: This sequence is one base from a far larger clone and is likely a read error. For the CDR3, the DNA is TGTGCCAGCAGTGAAGCCGCAGTGGGGAGCAATCAGCCCCAGCATTTT. As protein: CASSEAAVGSNQPQHF. The rearrangement links TRBV6-4 to TRBJ1-5; D is unclear. V lost 3 bases and J 1 base, leaving 13 bases between the germline ends. The CDR3 is 16 residues long. Looked up from germline, CDR1 is MRHNA and CDR2 is SNTAGT.

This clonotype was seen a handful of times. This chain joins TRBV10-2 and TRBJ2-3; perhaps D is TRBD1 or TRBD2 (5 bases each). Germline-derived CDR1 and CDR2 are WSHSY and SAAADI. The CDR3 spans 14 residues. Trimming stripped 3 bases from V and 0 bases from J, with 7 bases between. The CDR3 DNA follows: TGCGCCAGCAGTGATAGGGACAGCACAGATACGCAGTATTTT. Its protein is CASSDRDSTDTQYF.

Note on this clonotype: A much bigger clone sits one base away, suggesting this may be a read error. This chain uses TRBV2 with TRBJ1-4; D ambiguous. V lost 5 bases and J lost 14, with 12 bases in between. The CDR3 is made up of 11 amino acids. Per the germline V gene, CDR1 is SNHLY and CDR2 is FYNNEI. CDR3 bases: TGTGCCAGCAGTTACGGCAGTTCTCTGTTTTTT. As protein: CASSYGSSLFF.